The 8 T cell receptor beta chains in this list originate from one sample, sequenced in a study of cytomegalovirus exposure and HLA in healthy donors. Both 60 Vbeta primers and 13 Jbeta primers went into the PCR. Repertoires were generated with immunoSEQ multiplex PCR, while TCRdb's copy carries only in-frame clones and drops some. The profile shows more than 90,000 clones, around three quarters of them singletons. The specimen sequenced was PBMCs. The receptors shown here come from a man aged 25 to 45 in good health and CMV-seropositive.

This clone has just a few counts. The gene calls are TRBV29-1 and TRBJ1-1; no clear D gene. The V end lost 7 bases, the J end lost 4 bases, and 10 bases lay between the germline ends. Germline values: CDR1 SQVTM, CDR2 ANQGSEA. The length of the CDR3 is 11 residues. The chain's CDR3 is CSGERVTEAFF. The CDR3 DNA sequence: TGCAGCGGAGAGCGGGTCACTGAAGCTTTCTTT.

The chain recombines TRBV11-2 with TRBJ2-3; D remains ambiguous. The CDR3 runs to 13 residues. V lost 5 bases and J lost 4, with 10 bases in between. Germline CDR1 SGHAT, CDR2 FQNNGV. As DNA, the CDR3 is TGTGCCAGCAGCCCTGCCGAGGCAGATACGCAGTATTTT. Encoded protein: CASSPAEADTQYF.

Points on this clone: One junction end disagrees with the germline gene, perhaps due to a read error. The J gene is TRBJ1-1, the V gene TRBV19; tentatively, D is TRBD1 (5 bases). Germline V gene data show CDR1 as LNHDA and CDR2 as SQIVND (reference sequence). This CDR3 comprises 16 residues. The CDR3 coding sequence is TGTGCCAGTAGTATATTATCGGGAGGGGTGAAAACTGAAGCTTTCTTT. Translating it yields CASSILSGGVKTEAFF.

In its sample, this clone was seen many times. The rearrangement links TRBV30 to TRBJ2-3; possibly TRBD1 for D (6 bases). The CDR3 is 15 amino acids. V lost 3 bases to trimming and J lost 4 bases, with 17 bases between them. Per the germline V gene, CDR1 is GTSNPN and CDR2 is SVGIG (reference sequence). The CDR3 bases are TGTGCCTGGAGCTTAGGGCAGGGGACGGCAGATACGCAGTATTTT. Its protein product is CAWSLGQGTADTQYF.

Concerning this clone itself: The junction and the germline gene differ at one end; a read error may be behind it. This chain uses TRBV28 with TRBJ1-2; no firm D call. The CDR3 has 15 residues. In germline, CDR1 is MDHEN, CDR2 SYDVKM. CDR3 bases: TGTGCCAGCAGTTTATTGAGAGAAGGCATCAGCGGCTACCCCTTC. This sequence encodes CASSLLREGISGYPF.

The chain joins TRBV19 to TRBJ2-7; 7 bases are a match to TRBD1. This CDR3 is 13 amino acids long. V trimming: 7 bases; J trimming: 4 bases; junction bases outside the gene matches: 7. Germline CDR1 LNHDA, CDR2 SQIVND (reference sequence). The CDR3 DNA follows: TGTGCCAGTATGTTGACAGGGAGTTACGAGCAGTACTTC. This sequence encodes CASMLTGSYEQYF.

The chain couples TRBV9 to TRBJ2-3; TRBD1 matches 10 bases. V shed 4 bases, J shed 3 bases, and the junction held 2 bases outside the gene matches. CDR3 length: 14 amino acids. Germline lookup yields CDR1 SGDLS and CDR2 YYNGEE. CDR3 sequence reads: CASSPGQGTDTQYF. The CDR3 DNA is TGTGCCAGCAGCCCGGGACAGGGGACAGATACGCAGTATTTT.

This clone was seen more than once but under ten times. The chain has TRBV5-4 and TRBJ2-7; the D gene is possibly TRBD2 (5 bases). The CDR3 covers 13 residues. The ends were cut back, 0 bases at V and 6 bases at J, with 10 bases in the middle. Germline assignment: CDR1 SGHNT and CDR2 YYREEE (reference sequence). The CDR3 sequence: CASSLVAGGEQYF. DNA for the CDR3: TGTGCCAGCAGCTTGGTGGCGGGTGGCGAGCAGTACTTC.